The rows below give T cell receptor beta chains drawn from one sample of a study of CD8+CD57+ T cells in acquired aplastic anemia. TCRdb re-derived calls from the reads in MiXCR, one entry per CDR3 protein. The sample includes hundreds of thousands of distinct CDR3 sequences, 55% to 75% of them seen just once. Sequencing used sorted CD4+, CD8+, or CD8+CD57+ T cells (not recorded which) from PBMCs. The origin of the receptors is a human donor in good health, serving as a control. CDR3s include the opening cysteine and the closing phenylalanine or tryptophan. D genes are given only for firm matches. Clone size is shown for a subset of rows, as once, few, many or a class of expanded clone.

>TRBJ1-1|13|.|TRBV7-2|.
TGTGCCAGCAGTGAATCGGTCAGCTACGAGCAGTTCTTT
CASSESVSYEQFF
>TRBJ2-3|17|TRBD2|TRBV25-1|few
TGTGCCAGTGGGGAGGCGGGGGGCCACCCTGTCACAGATACGCAGTATTTT
CASGEAGGHPVTDTQYF
>TRBJ2-7|14|.|TRBV7-2|.
TGTGCCAGCAGCTTAGTGGGCAGTACCCACGAGCAGTACTTC
CASSLVGSTHEQYF
>TRBJ1-6|18|.|TRBV5-5|.
TGTGCCAGCAGCGCAGGACGTCCCCAGAGCTCCTATAATTCACCCCTCCACTTT
CASSAGRPQSSYNSPLHF
>TRBJ1-2|14|.|TRBV27|many
TGTGCCAGCAGTTTCGCCGAGGCTGGCGTGGGCTACACCTTC
CASSFAEAGVGYTF
>TRBJ2-7|17|.|TRBV5-4|many
TGTGCCAGCACCCCTGGAGTGACAGGAGTCTACTCCTACGAGCAGTACTTC
CASTPGVTGVYSYEQYF
>TRBJ1-1|14|.|TRBV11-3|.
TGTGCCAGCAGCCTACTAGCGGCACACACTGAAGCTTTCTTT
CASSLLAAHTEAFF
>TRBJ2-5|12|.|TRBV5-6|.
TGTGCCAGACGGATGGGCCAAGAGACCCAGTACTTC
CARRMGQETQYF
>TRBJ1-2|13|.|TRBV6-5|.
TGTGCCAGCAGTGAAGGGGGGAGGGTGGGCTACACCTTC
CASSEGGRVGYTF
>TRBJ2-7|13|.|TRBV7-3|.
TGTGCCAGCAGCCACAGTGAGGGGTTCGTGCAGTACTTC
CASSHSEGFVQYF
>TRBJ2-3|17|.|TRBV11-1|.
TGTGCCAGCAGCTTAGTGGAGGGCCGGCGGATCACAGATACGCAGTATTTT
CASSLVEGRRITDTQYF
>TRBJ2-1|12|.|TRBV29-1|many
TGCAGCGTTGGTTGGGTTAGCTATGAGCAGTTCTTC
CSVGWVSYEQFF
>TRBJ2-7|14|TRBD1|TRBV10-2|.
TGCGCCAGCAGTGTGGGGACAGGGGGCTACGAGCAGTACTTC
CASSVGTGGYEQYF
>TRBJ1-5|13|.|TRBV30|few
TGTGCCTGGAACCCGGGCTACAATCAGCCCCAGCATTTT
CAWNPGYNQPQHF
>TRBJ2-1|14|.|TRBV10-3|.
TGTGCCAGTGACTCGGGAGACACGATCAATGAGCAGTTCTTC
CASDSGDTINEQFF
>TRBJ2-7|13|.|TRBV7-2|few
TGTGCCAGCAGCGGGCAGAGCTCCTACGAGCAGTACTTC
CASSGQSSYEQYF
>TRBJ2-2|15|TRBD1|TRBV10-3|few
TGTGCCATCTTGGCGGAGACAGGGTTCACCGGGGAGCTGTTTTTT
CAILAETGFTGELFF
>TRBJ1-4|12|.|TRBV19|few
TGTGCCAGTAGTGTAAGGGGTGAAAAACTGTTTTTT
CASSVRGEKLFF
>TRBJ2-1|17|TRBD2|TRBV19|.
TGTGCCAGTAGGCGGACTAGCGGGAGTCCCACCTACAATGAGCAGTTCTTC
CASRRTSGSPTYNEQFF
>TRBJ1-1|14|.|TRBV2|.
TGTGCCAGCAGTGAAAGTAGAGGGCACACTGAAGCTTTCTTT
CASSESRGHTEAFF
>TRBJ1-1|15|.|TRBV25-1|.
TGTGCCAGCGCGTCGTGGGCGACTAGGAACACTGAAGCTTTCTTT
CASASWATRNTEAFF
>TRBJ2-1|12|TRBD1|TRBV29-1|.
TGCAGCGCCGGGACAGGGGGTAATGAGCAGTTCTTC
CSAGTGGNEQFF
>TRBJ1-4|16|TRBD1|TRBV15|.
TGTGCCACCAGCAGGGGACAGGGTTTTGATAATGAAAAACTGTTTTTT
CATSRGQGFDNEKLFF
>TRBJ1-5|16|TRBD1|TRBV24-1|.
TGTGCCACCAGTGACATGACAGGGAATAGCAATCAGCCCCAGCATTTT
CATSDMTGNSNQPQHF
>TRBJ2-7|11|.|TRBV11-3|.
TGCGCCAGTTCCCAGTGCTACGAGCAGTACTTC
CASSQCYEQYF
>TRBJ2-7|14|.|TRBV5-1|once
TGCGCCAGCACTGGCGGACGGGGGCAAGACGAGCAGTACTTC
CASTGGRGQDEQYF
>TRBJ1-3|14|TRBD1|TRBV5-1|few
TGTGCCAGCAGCCAAGTACCAGGGGGAGACACCATATATTTT
CASSQVPGGDTIYF
>TRBJ1-1|13|.|TRBV20-1|.
TGCAGTGCTAGAGGGGGCGGGGGCGCGGAAGCTTTCTTT
CSARGGGGAEAFF
>TRBJ1-6|14|.|TRBV7-4|.
TGTGCCAGCAGCCCGGGATCTGGGGGTTCACCCCTCCACTTT
CASSPGSGGSPLHF
>TRBJ2-6|16|.|TRBV12-3/TRBV12-4|.
TGTGCCAGCAGCCACGATAGCCTCTCTGGGGCCAACGTCCTGACTTTC
CASSHDSLSGANVLTF
>TRBJ1-6|15|.|TRBV7-7|once
TGTGCCAGCAGCTTACACAGACATGATACTTCACCCCTTCACTTT
CASSLHRHDTSPLHF
>TRBJ1-4|16|TRBD1|TRBV15|.
TGTGCCACCAGCCCCAGGGGGGGGACGACTAATGAAAAACTGTTTTTT
CATSPRGGTTNEKLFF